Shown below are 31 T cell receptor beta chains from a single sample sequenced in a study of PD-L1 blockade in urothelial cancer. Profiling relied on immunoSEQ multiplex PCR, and the TCRdb table lists in-frame clones only, not all of them. The sample lists about 32,000 clones, 85% to 90% occurring once. The specimen was PBMCs, collected around atezolizumab (anti-PD-L1) treatment. All receptors come from a man between 50 and 59 years old with urothelial cancer.

This chain uses TRBV7-6 with TRBJ1-1, with a weak D call TRBD1 (5 bases). The CDR3 extends over 12 amino acids. V lost 5 bases, J lost 8 bases, and 12 bases lay in between. From germline, CDR1 is SGHVS and CDR2 FNYEAQ. For the CDR3, the DNA is TGTGCCAGCAGCCCCAGTTCAGGGGAAGCTTTCTTT. It specifies CASSPSSGEAFF. Full variable domain (remainder filled in from reference TRBV7-6 and TRBJ1-1): GAGVSQSPRYKVTKRGQDVALRCDPISGHVSLYWYRQALGQGPEFLTYFNYEAQQDKSGLPNDRFSAERPEGSISTLTIQRTEQRDSAMYRCASSPSSGEAFFGQGTRLTVV.

A few counts support this clone. This chain connects TRBV19 to TRBJ1-3, with D perhaps matching TRBD1 (6 bases). Germline CDR1 LNHDA, CDR2 SQIVND (reference sequence). The ends were cut back, 5 bases at V and 0 bases at J, with 11 bases in the middle. The CDR3 spans 15 residues. DNA of the CDR3: TGTGCCAGTAGTTATCAAGGGGGCTCTGGAAACACCATATATTTT. Translating gives CASSYQGGSGNTIYF.

The chain employs TRBV6-1 and TRBJ2-1, with a possible D match to TRBD2 (6 bases). V was trimmed by 5 bases and J by 3 bases, leaving 11 bases between them. Germline CDR1 is MNHNS and CDR2 is SASEGT. This CDR3 is 14 amino acids long. The CDR3 is CASSKTGGYNEQFF. The CDR3 coding sequence is TGTGCCAGCAGTAAAACCGGGGGCTACAATGAGCAGTTCTTC.

The V call is TRBV25-1, the J call TRBJ1-2; the D is unclear. The CDR3 has 13 residues. Germline CDR1 and CDR2: MGHDK and SYGVNS. With 3 bases removed from V and 8 bases from J, the gap between germline ends came to 13 bases. The CDR3 DNA follows: TGTGCCAGCAGTGACCTGGGAGTCCGGGGCTACACCTTC. Amino acids: CASSDLGVRGYTF.

This clone was seen only a few times. CDR3 region: CASSAPLQGTEQFF. The CDR3 DNA is TGTGCCAGCAGTGCCCCCTTACAGGGAACTGAGCAGTTCTTC. V and J are TRBV2 and TRBJ2-1, with D possibly being TRBD1 (6 bases). Germline values: CDR1 SNHLY, CDR2 FYNNEI. V gave up 4 bases and J gave up 9 bases, with 16 bases separating them. The CDR3 runs to 14 residues.

The rearrangement uses TRBV6-1 and TRBJ2-6; 8 nucleotides align to TRBD1. The V gene's germline CDR1 is MNHNS and CDR2 SASEGT. The V gene end was trimmed by 4 bases and the J gene end by 2 bases; junction bases not matched to a gene: 7. CDR3 length: 17 residues. CDR3 sequence reads: CASSGTGGRPGANVLTF. The CDR3 DNA reads TGTGCCAGCAGTGGAACAGGGGGAAGGCCTGGGGCCAACGTCCTGACTTTC.

The chain uses TRBV7-2 and TRBJ2-1; D is possibly TRBD1 (5 bases). V was pared by 1 base and J by 4 bases, with 8 bases between. The CDR3 loop spans 14 amino acids. CDR1 and CDR2 from the germline V gene are SGHTA and FQGNSA. The CDR3 sequence is CASSLGGQYNEQFF. Here the CDR3 DNA reads TGTGCCAGCAGCTTAGGGGGCCAATACAATGAGCAGTTCTTC.

Remarks on this clone: This same CDR3 is encoded by further DNA sequences in the sample. The chain has TRBV6-1 and TRBJ2-2, with a weak D call TRBD1 (6 bases). The CDR3 loop spans 12 amino acids. CDR1 and CDR2 from the germline V gene are MNHNS and SASEGT. Trimming shortened V by 5 bases and J by 5 bases, and 6 bases separated the two germline ends. This CDR3 reads CASSRGTGELFF. In DNA form, the CDR3 reads TGTGCCAGCAGTAGGGGGACCGGGGAGCTGTTTTTT.

The genes are TRBV27 and TRBJ2-3, with a possible D match to TRBD1 (6 bases). The germline V gene encodes CDR1 MNHEY and CDR2 SMNVEV (reference sequence). V lost 0 bases and J lost 0, with 10 bases in between. CDR3 length: 16 residues. CDR3 region: CASSLSRDTSTDTQYF. The CDR3 DNA reads TGTGCCAGCAGTTTATCAAGGGACACTAGCACAGATACGCAGTATTTT.

The chain carries TRBV14 and TRBJ2-7; possible D gene TRBD2, 6 bases. The length of the CDR3 is 17 residues. In germline, CDR1 is SGHDN, CDR2 FVKESK. The V gene lost 3 bases and the J gene lost 4 bases, with 22 bases spanning the gap. The chain's CDR3 is CASSHADLGTYSYEQYF. CDR3 in DNA: TGTGCCAGCAGCCACGCGGACCTCGGGACTTACTCGTACGAGCAGTACTTC.

The chain links TRBV30 to TRBJ2-1; D not resolved. Germline CDR1 and CDR2: GTSNPN and SVGIG (reference sequence). The CDR3 contains 12 residues. V lost 3 bases, J lost 7 bases, and 10 bases lay in between. The CDR3 DNA is TGTGCCTGGAGGGCGACAAGGAATGAGCAGTTCTTC. Translated, it gives CAWRATRNEQFF.

V usage is TRBV5-1 and J usage is TRBJ2-3, with 9 bases identical to TRBD1. The CDR3 loop spans 19 amino acids. With V trimmed by 2 bases and J by 8 bases, 21 bases remained unmatched. The germline V gene has CDR1 SGHRS and CDR2 YFSETQ. This CDR3 reads CASSLGNTGGANSRGTQYF. DNA for the CDR3: TGCGCCAGCAGCTTAGGAAACACAGGGGGCGCCAATAGTAGGGGTACGCAGTATTTT.

The rearrangement joins TRBV5-1 to TRBJ1-1; a possible D gene is TRBD1 (6 bases). CDR1 and CDR2 from the germline V gene are SGHRS and YFSETQ. This CDR3 spans 15 amino acids. Trimming stripped 0 bases from V and 3 bases from J, with 12 bases between. The CDR3 loop is CASSLGRGLHTEAFF. CDR3 in DNA: TGCGCCAGCAGCTTGGGCAGGGGTTTGCACACTGAAGCTTTCTTT.

This clone appeared a few times. The rearrangement joins TRBV5-1 to TRBJ1-2, with TRBD1 identical over 9 bases. CDR1 SGHRS and CDR2 YFSETQ come from the germline V gene. The CDR3 contains 15 residues. V lost 3 bases and J lost 7; bases outside the gene matches: 10. The CDR3 spells CASSSGDRATAGYTF. In DNA, the CDR3 is TGCGCCAGCAGCTCCGGGGACAGGGCCACCGCTGGCTACACCTTC.

This clone was recorded once. The V call is TRBV15, the J call TRBJ1-1, with 8 bases identical to TRBD1. V lost 1 base, J lost 6 bases, and 4 bases stayed unmatched. CDR1 and CDR2 (germline): LNHNV, YYDKDF (reference sequence). The length of the CDR3 is 14 residues. The CDR3, as DNA: TGTGCCACCAGCAGAGTCCGGGACAGGTCTGAAGCTTTCTTT. Protein: CATSRVRDRSEAFF. The whole variable domain, remainder taken from reference TRBV15 and TRBJ1-1, is DAMVIQNPRYQVTQFGKPVTLSCSQTLNHNVMYWYQQKSSQAPKLLFHYYDKDFNNEADTPDNFQSRRPNTSFCFLDIRSPGLGDTAMYLCATSRVRDRSEAFFGQGTRLTVV.

This chain connects TRBV19 to TRBJ2-1; 13 bases are shared with TRBD2. Trimming at V came to 5 bases and at J to 7 bases, leaving 14 bases not matched to a gene. The CDR3 is made up of 18 amino acids. Germline CDR1 LNHDA, CDR2 SQIVND (reference sequence). The CDR3, as DNA: TGTGCCAGTAGTGCCACTAGCGGGGGGGTTGTAAGGGTTAATGAGCAGTTCTTC. As protein: CASSATSGGVVRVNEQFF.

CDR3 bases: TGTGCCAGCAGCGTAGCGGGAGGGCCTAGAGAGCAGTTCTTC. Its translation: CASSVAGGPREQFF. The chain employs TRBV9 and TRBJ2-1; 8 bases fit TRBD2. V dropped 0 bases and J dropped 10; count of bases not matched to a gene: 6. Germline V gene sequence: CDR1 SGDLS, CDR2 YYNGEE. The CDR3 sequence is 14 residues long.

V gene TRBV28 combines with J gene TRBJ2-5, with D perhaps TRBD2 (7 bases). CDR1 is MDHEN, CDR2 SYDVKM, per germline. The CDR3 loop spans 13 amino acids. V dropped 10 bases and J dropped 5 bases, with 17 bases sitting between them. The CDR3 region has the DNA TGTGCCACCAAAGGGGGGGGAGTGGAGACCCAGTACTTC. This codes for CATKGGGVETQYF.

In its sample, this clone is medium-sized (0.01 to 0.1%). The genes are TRBV5-1 and TRBJ1-2, with a weak D call TRBD1 (6 bases). Germline V gives CDR1 SGHRS, CDR2 YFSETQ. The CDR3 has 16 residues. Trimming pared 0 bases from V and 0 bases from J, leaving 12 bases between. CDR3 sequence (DNA): TGCGCCAGCAGCTTGGGACAGGTTCGAACTAACTATGGCTACACCTTC. Translation gives CASSLGQVRTNYGYTF.

This clone was seen a single time. The gene calls are TRBV27 and TRBJ2-6, with TRBD2 matching 12 bases. The germline gives CDR1 MNHEY, CDR2 SMNVEV (reference sequence). The J segment lost 0 bases and the V segment lost 7 bases, leaving 10 bases of the junction unmatched. CDR3 size: 19 residues. The CDR3 DNA follows: TGTGCCAGCACCCTACGCGGGACTAGCGGGCTCTCTGGGGCCAACGTCCTGACTTTC. Translation: CASTLRGTSGLSGANVLTF.

The V gene is TRBV9, the J gene TRBJ2-1; 7 bases align to TRBD1. V lost 4 bases and J lost 7; bases outside the gene matches: 17. Germline V gene sequence: CDR1 SGDLS, CDR2 YYNGEE. The CDR3 has 17 residues. The CDR3 sequence: CASSPWTGLRGGNEQFF. The DNA of the CDR3 is TGTGCCAGCAGCCCTTGGACAGGCCTCAGGGGTGGGAATGAGCAGTTCTTC.

The genes are TRBV29-1 and TRBJ2-7, with unresolved D. The CDR3 extends over 11 amino acids. V lost 7 bases and J 2 bases, leaving 9 bases between the germline ends. Germline values: CDR1 SQVTM, CDR2 ANQGSEA. The DNA for the CDR3 is TGCAGCGCCGGGTCCACCTACGAGCAGTACTTC. Amino acid sequence: CSAGSTYEQYF.

The chain has TRBV9 and TRBJ2-2; D is possibly TRBD1 (6 bases). The CDR3 has 15 amino acids. The V gene lost 3 bases and the J gene lost 2 bases, with 11 bases spanning the gap. Per germline, CDR1 SGDLS and CDR2 YYNGEE. The CDR3 nucleotides are TGTGCCAGCAGCGCCAGGGGAATTAACACCGGGGAGCTGTTTTTT. Encoded protein: CASSARGINTGELFF.

This clone was counted a few times. The chain combines TRBV2 with TRBJ2-1; D uncertain. The CDR3 runs 11 residues. The germline gives CDR1 SNHLY, CDR2 FYNNEI. Trimming cost V 6 bases and J 4 bases, with 4 bases left between them. Here the CDR3 reads CASSPYNEQFF. The CDR3, as DNA: TGTGCCAGCAGCCCATACAATGAGCAGTTCTTC.

The rearrangement links TRBV2 to TRBJ2-7, with 14 positions matching TRBD2. The germline V gene has CDR1 SNHLY and CDR2 FYNNEI. The trim removed 6 bases at V and 2 bases at J, leaving 0 bases unmatched. This CDR3 contains 14 residues. CDR3: CASRGLAGAYEQYF. Written as DNA, the CDR3 is TGTGCCAGCAGGGGACTAGCGGGGGCCTACGAGCAGTACTTC. Drawing the rest from reference TRBV2 and TRBJ2-7, the complete variable domain is EPEVTQTPSHQVTQMGQEVILRCVPISNHLYFYWYRQILGQKVEFLVSFYNNEISEKSEIFDDQFSVERPDGSNFTLKIRSTKLEDSAMYFCASRGLAGAYEQYFGPGTRLTVT.

This chain connects TRBV5-5 to TRBJ2-7; perhaps TRBD1 as D (5 bases). Germline CDR1 SGHKS, CDR2 YYEKEE (reference sequence). The V end lost 0 bases, the J end lost 1 base, and 11 bases lay between the germline ends. The CDR3 has 15 amino acids. DNA for the CDR3: TGTGCCAGCAGCTTGGTAGGTGACAGTTCCTACGAGCAGTACTTC. As protein: CASSLVGDSSYEQYF.

This chain connects TRBV9 to TRBJ1-6, with D maybe TRBD1 (5 bases). In germline, CDR1 is SGDLS, CDR2 YYNGEE. The CDR3 loop spans 16 amino acids. The ends were cut back, 4 bases at V and 8 bases at J, with 19 bases in the middle. Here the CDR3 DNA reads TGTGCCAGCAGCCCCAGGGCCCCGGGGGGGTATTCACCCCTCCACTTT. Translated: CASSPRAPGGYSPLHF.

This sequence joins TRBV6-6 and TRBJ1-4; 7 bases line up with TRBD1. Germline values: CDR1 MNHNY, CDR2 SVGAGI (reference sequence). V trimming: 6 bases; J trimming: 2 bases; junction bases outside the gene matches: 3. The CDR3 has 14 residues. CDR3 sequence: CASRDRETNEKLFF. The CDR3 nucleotides are TGTGCCAGCAGAGACAGGGAGACTAATGAAAAACTGTTTTTT.

The chain links TRBV5-6 to TRBJ1-5; a possible D gene is TRBD1 (5 bases). Germline CDR1 is SGHDT and CDR2 is YYEEEE. The ends were cut back, 2 bases at V and 7 bases at J, with 13 bases in the middle. The CDR3 sequence is 14 residues long. The CDR3 nucleotides read TGTGCCAGCAGCTTAAGGGGCAGGAGCCAGCCCCAGCATTTT. Translated: CASSLRGRSQPQHF.

This clone was observed once. This sequence joins TRBV9 and TRBJ2-3; 7 nucleotides line up with TRBD2. This CDR3 is built from 15 residues. The V gene end was trimmed by 0 bases and the J gene end by 4 bases; junction bases not matched to a gene: 5. CDR1 is SGDLS and CDR2 is YYNGEE in the germline V gene. The CDR3 bases are TGTGCCAGCAGCGTAGGTAGGGAGGGCGCAGATACGCAGTATTTT. Protein: CASSVGREGADTQYF.

This clone was seen once. This CDR3 is CASSLLGWSLAGFEQFF. The CDR3 nucleotides are TGTGCCAGCAGTTTATTAGGGTGGTCGCTAGCGGGATTTGAGCAGTTCTTC. This chain uses TRBV28 with TRBJ2-1; TRBD2 agrees at 9 bases. Looked up from germline, CDR1 is MDHEN and CDR2 is SYDVKM. Trimming cost V 1 base and J 9 bases; bases outside gene matches: 13. The length of the CDR3 is 17 residues.